The 22 T cell receptor beta chains in this list originate from one sample, sequenced in a study of low-dose radiotherapy and immunotherapy resistance in tumors. The time point: before trial treatment. Covering alpha and beta chains, TRAV- and TRBV-specific primers were used for the first-strand cDNA. TCRs underwent 20 PCR cycles of amplification with a constant-region primer and V-primer adapter. From the reads, TCRdb called clonotypes with MiXCR, one entry per CDR3 protein. The sample holds about 60,000 distinct CDR3 sequences, approximately 25% seen once. The sequencing here drew on PBMCs, taken before treatment. The origin of the receptors is a male donor with prostate cancer.

This clonotype showed up many times. The chain links TRBV10-3 to TRBJ2-2; 7 positions match TRBD1. The CDR3 contains 14 residues. Germline V lookup: CDR1 ENHRY, CDR2 SYGVKD. V lost 6 bases, J lost 4 bases, and 5 bases stayed unmatched. The DNA of the CDR3 is TGTGCCATCAGAACAGGGGAAGGCACCGGGGAGCTGTTTTTT. Its translation is CAIRTGEGTGELFF.

This clonotype was seen a few times. The chain employs TRBV10-2 and TRBJ2-1; D not resolved. Germline V CDR1 and CDR2: WSHSY, SAAADI. The length of the CDR3 is 13 residues. Trimming took 0 bases from V and 8 from J, leaving 8 bases between them. CDR3 region: CASSESSIHEQFF. The CDR3 nucleotides are TGCGCCAGCAGTGAGTCGAGTATTCATGAGCAGTTCTTC.

This clonotype was detected many times. The chain uses TRBV28 and TRBJ1-2; D is possibly TRBD1 (5 bases). Trimming took 8 bases from V and 5 from J, leaving 18 bases between them. The CDR3 loop spans 14 amino acids. Germline V gene lookup returns CDR1 MDHEN and CDR2 SYDVKM. CDR3 residues: CASSLGGGVYGYTF. CDR3 nucleotide sequence: TGTGCCAGCTCCCTTGGGGGGGGAGTTTATGGCTACACCTTC.

This clonotype was observed many times. The chain links TRBV28 to TRBJ2-5, with 7 bases identical to TRBD2. Trimming cost V 5 bases and J 5 bases; bases outside gene matches: 8. Germline V gene lookup returns CDR1 MDHEN and CDR2 SYDVKM. The CDR3 is 14 amino acids. The CDR3 DNA follows: TGTGCCAGCAGTCCTACGGCGGGAGAGGAGACCCAGTACTTC. It codes for CASSPTAGEETQYF. Using reference TRBV28 and TRBJ2-5 for the parts outside the CDR3, the full variable domain is DVKVTQSSRYLVKRTGEKVFLECVQDMDHENMFWYRQDPGLGLRLIYFSYDVKMKEKGDIPEGYSVSREKKERFSLILESASTNQTSMYLCASSPTAGEETQYFGPGTRLLVL.

This clonotype was recorded many times. The chain is built from TRBV5-1 and TRBJ1-1; 7 bases map to TRBD1. The CDR3 runs 16 residues. Germline V CDR1 and CDR2: SGHRS, YFSETQ. The V segment lost 5 bases and the J segment 0 bases; nucleotides outside the gene matches: 10. CDR3 protein: CASRPTGKVMNTEAFF. In DNA form, the CDR3 reads TGCGCCAGCAGACCGACAGGGAAAGTTATGAACACTGAAGCTTTCTTT.

The sample holds many counts of this clonotype. The chain employs TRBV19 and TRBJ1-1; D gene ambiguous. Trimming took 4 bases from V and 1 from J, leaving 7 bases between them. Germline-derived CDR1 and CDR2 are LNHDA and SQIVND (reference sequence). CDR3 length: 13 amino acids. The CDR3 DNA follows: TGTGCCAGTAGTACCCAGAAGAACACTGAAGCTTTCTTT. Amino acids: CASSTQKNTEAFF.

Comments on this clonotype: Likely a read error: the CDR3 ends without its conserved phenylalanine or tryptophan. The V and J genes are TRBV4-3 and TRBJ2-7; 11 bases agree with TRBD2. CDR1 is LGHNA, CDR2 YSLEER, per germline. The CDR3 length is 15 residues. The junction had 5 bases not matched to a gene; V was cut back by 0 bases and J by 7 bases. CDR3 sequence reads: CASSQDLAGGKEQYI. The CDR3 DNA follows: TGCGCCAGCAGCCAAGATCTAGCGGGGGGAAAGGAGCAGTACATC.

This chain uses TRBV28 with TRBJ2-7; D gene unclear. Looked up from germline, CDR1 is MDHEN and CDR2 is SYDVKM. With 3 bases removed from V and 2 bases from J, the gap between germline ends came to 11 bases. This CDR3 is 14 amino acids long. CDR3 sequence (DNA): TGTGCCAGCAGTTTCTCGGGTTCTACCTACGAGCAGTACTTC. It codes for CASSFSGSTYEQYF.

Remarks on this clonotype: A read error likely explains this, since a far larger clone differs by one base. This sequence joins TRBV2 and TRBJ2-1, with TRBD1 identical over 8 bases. The CDR3 runs to 15 residues. CDR1 and CDR2 from the germline V gene are SNHLY and FYNNEI. The V and J ends lost 6 bases and 10 bases, in that order; junction bases with no gene match: 14. CDR3 amino acids: CASRRPGQESYEQFF. CDR3 bases: TGTGCCAGCAGACGGCCGGGACAGGAATCCTACGAGCAGTTCTTC.

This clonotype was counted ten times or more. The chain has TRBV2 and TRBJ2-7; 8 bases are a match to TRBD2. The germline V gene encodes CDR1 SNHLY and CDR2 FYNNEI. The CDR3 has 13 residues. With 7 bases clipped from V and 2 bases from J, the junction kept 4 bases outside the gene matches. The CDR3 DNA reads as TGTGCCAGCACAATAGCGGGAACCTACGAGCAGTACTTC. It codes for CASTIAGTYEQYF.

The table lists this clonotype with a few counts. V is TRBV28 and J is TRBJ2-1; either TRBD1 or TRBD2 may fit D (5 bases each). The CDR3 extends over 9 amino acids. Deletions cut 9 bases from V and 13 bases from J, with 10 bases between. CDR1 is MDHEN, CDR2 SYDVKM, per germline. The CDR3 protein is CARPRDQFF. CDR3 bases: TGTGCCAGACCGAGGGACCAGTTCTTC.

This clonotype has ten or more counts. V is TRBV3-1 and J is TRBJ2-5; D is unresolved. Looked up from germline, CDR1 is LGHDT and CDR2 is YNNKEL (reference sequence). The CDR3 extends over 17 amino acids. Trimming stripped 0 bases from V and 5 bases from J, with 19 bases between. CDR3 amino acids: CASSQDGRARLGETQYF. The DNA for the CDR3 is TGTGCCAGCAGCCAAGATGGTCGGGCCCGATTGGGGGAGACCCAGTACTTC.

There are a few counts of this clonotype. The chain links TRBV28 to TRBJ2-1; 7 nucleotides line up with TRBD2. The length of the CDR3 is 13 residues. Germline V gene lookup returns CDR1 MDHEN and CDR2 SYDVKM. J gave up 5 bases and V 5 bases, and 3 bases lay outside the gene matches. The CDR3 sequence is CASSPGTNNEQFF. The CDR3 region has the DNA TGTGCCAGCAGTCCTGGGACTAACAATGAGCAGTTCTTC.

This clonotype was found many times. The chain couples TRBV6-2 or TRBV6-3 to TRBJ1-2; D not resolved. The CDR3 covers 16 residues. The germline V gene has CDR1 MNHEY and CDR2 SVGEGT. The ends were cut back, 5 bases at V and 3 bases at J, with 19 bases in the middle. Here the CDR3 reads CASSESRQIQYYGYTF. CDR3 in DNA: TGTGCCAGCAGTGAATCCCGACAAATTCAATACTATGGCTACACCTTC.

This clonotype was detected ten times or more. The genes are TRBV15 and TRBJ2-7, with D perhaps matching TRBD1 (7 bases). CDR3 length: 15 residues. The germline V gene encodes CDR1 LNHNV and CDR2 YYDKDF (reference sequence). V lost 0 bases and J 2 bases, leaving 11 bases between the germline ends. Here the CDR3 DNA reads TGTGCCACCAGCAGAGATGCAGGGGGGACCTACGAGCAGTACTTC. Protein: CATSRDAGGTYEQYF.

Concerning this clonotype: A much larger clone sits a single nucleotide away, making a read error possible. Lacking the conserved final phenylalanine or tryptophan, this CDR3 likely reflects a read error. CDR3 region: CASSYSSGTEYYEQYL. The DNA for the CDR3 is TGTGCCAGCAGTTACTCTAGCGGAACCGAGTATTACGAGCAGTACCTC. The rearrangement joins TRBV6-6 to TRBJ2-7, with D possibly matching TRBD2 (6 bases). Trimming left V 0 bases short and J 4 bases short, with 16 bases between. The CDR3 contains 16 residues. Looked up from germline, CDR1 is MNHNY and CDR2 is SVGAGI (reference sequence).

This clonotype was observed many times. V is TRBV10-3 and J is TRBJ1-1, with D maybe TRBD1 (6 bases). V dropped 3 bases and J dropped 3 bases, with 11 bases sitting between them. The CDR3 runs to 14 residues. Germline-derived CDR1 and CDR2 are ENHRY and SYGVKD. The CDR3, as DNA: TGTGCCATCAGTGAACGGGGGCGAGACACTGAAGCTTTCTTT. It codes for CAISERGRDTEAFF.

This clonotype has ten or more counts. The chain couples TRBV10-3 to TRBJ2-7; no firm D call. The CDR3 has 14 residues. Per the germline V gene, CDR1 is ENHRY and CDR2 is SYGVKD. V was shortened by 0 bases and J by 7 bases, with 13 bases between the two germline ends. CDR3 DNA: TGTGCCATCAGTGAGTCCCCCCAGCCACGTGAGCAGTACTTC. Residues: CAISESPQPREQYF.

J is TRBJ2-7 and V is TRBV18, with TRBD2 identical over 10 bases. This CDR3 has 16 amino acids. Germline CDR1 reads KGHSH; CDR2 reads LQKENI. V shed 1 base, J shed 4 bases, and the junction held 7 bases outside the gene matches. CDR3 coding DNA: TGTGCCAGCTCACCACGGGCTAGCGGGAGTAAGTACGAGCAGTACTTC. It is translated as CASSPRASGSKYEQYF.

The V gene is TRBV7-9, the J gene TRBJ2-3; 14 bases agree with TRBD2. The V gene's germline CDR1 is SEHNR and CDR2 FQNEAQ (reference sequence). V trimming: 5 bases; J trimming: 2 bases; junction bases outside the gene matches: 18. The CDR3 has 21 residues. The CDR3 is CASSAYTSGTSGGPDTDTQYF. CDR3 sequence (DNA): TGTGCCAGCAGCGCCTACACCTCCGGGACTAGCGGGGGCCCAGACACAGATACGCAGTATTTT. Using reference TRBV7-9 and TRBJ2-3 for the parts outside the CDR3, the full variable domain is DTGVSQNPRHKITKRGQNVTFRCDPISEHNRLYWYRQTLGQGPEFLTYFQNEAQLEKSRLLSDRFSAERPKGSFSTLEIQRTEQGDSAMYLCASSAYTSGTSGGPDTDTQYFGPGTRLTVL.

This clonotype was detected ten times or more. The gene calls are TRBV12-3 or TRBV12-4 and TRBJ1-2; possible D gene TRBD1, 6 bases. CDR3 size: 12 residues. Trimming pared 6 bases from V and 5 bases from J, leaving 10 bases between. CDR3 DNA: TGTGCCAGCAGGACAGGCTCATATGGCTACACCTTC. It translates to CASRTGSYGYTF.

This clonotype was detected many times. CDR3 DNA: TGTGCCAGCAAAGGTGAGGGGACTGAAGCTTTCTTT. Protein product: CASKGEGTEAFF. The genes are TRBV2 and TRBJ1-1; TRBD1 might be the D (5 bases). CDR1 is SNHLY and CDR2 is FYNNEI in the germline V gene. V lost 7 bases and J 5 bases, leaving 11 bases between the germline ends. This CDR3 is 12 amino acids long.